Listed below are T cell receptor beta chains from one sample, sequenced in a study of T cell responses to AZD1222 COVID-19 vaccine. Assay used: immunoSEQ multiplex PCR; TCRdb lists only in-frame clones, some missing. The sample comprises about 120,000 clones, almost 90% of which are singletons, and around a tenth rests with the top ten. The source was peripheral blood, collected on day 0 of AZD1222 vaccination. The receptors here all came from an adult in good health. Both conserved end residues are part of each CDR3. A D gene is named only where the DNA matches it firmly. Size values are once, few and many counts, or a class for expanded clones, and some rows have none.

clone size	D gene	V gene	J gene	CDR3 protein	CDR3 DNA
NA	NA	TRBV4-1	TRBJ2-7	CASSQERYVPEQYF	TGCGCCAGCAGCCAAGAAAGGTACGTGCCCGAGCAGTACTTC
once	TRBD2	TRBV5-4	TRBJ2-3	CASSSGLAISAQYF	TGTGCCAGCAGCTCGGGACTAGCCATCTCAGCGCAGTATTTT
NA	NA	TRBV12-3/TRBV12-4	TRBJ1-2	CASSLHRVDGYTF	TGTGCCAGCAGTTTGCACAGGGTAGATGGCTACACCTTC
NA	NA	TRBV2	TRBJ1-6	CASSGTWNSPLHF	TGTGCCAGCAGTGGGACGTGGAATTCACCCCTCCACTTT
NA	TRBD1	TRBV7-9	TRBJ1-3	CASSGQGSGNTIYF	TGTGCCAGCAGCGGACAGGGATCTGGAAACACCATATATTTT
NA	NA	TRBV4-1	TRBJ1-3	CASSQSGQLSSGNTIYF	TGCGCCAGCAGCCAGTCCGGACAGCTGTCTTCTGGAAACACCATATATTTT
NA	TRBD2	TRBV7-9	TRBJ2-5	CASSLGLAGGRGQETQYF	TGTGCCAGCAGCCTAGGACTAGCGGGGGGGCGTGGGCAAGAGACCCAGTACTTC
NA	NA	TRBV12-3/TRBV12-4	TRBJ1-2	CASSLNPEGGYTF	TGTGCCAGCAGTTTAAATCCCGAGGGAGGCTACACCTTC
NA	NA	TRBV5-1	TRBJ1-2	CASSLSGSEGYTF	TGCGCCAGCAGCTTGTCAGGGTCGGAGGGCTACACCTTC
NA	NA	TRBV5-5	TRBJ2-6	CASSLRGSSGANVLTF	TGTGCCAGCAGCTTACGGGGGAGCTCTGGGGCCAACGTCCTGACTTTC
NA	NA	TRBV7-8	TRBJ2-7	CASSLNRSTRKGYEQYF	TGTGCCAGCAGCTTGAACAGGTCCACTAGAAAGGGTTACGAGCAGTACTTC
NA	NA	TRBV5-1	TRBJ1-3	CASSLSPPQGYGNTIYF	TGCGCCAGCAGCTTAAGCCCCCCACAGGGTTACGGAAACACCATATATTTT
NA	TRBD2	TRBV9	TRBJ2-2	CASTVSGSLLSGELFF	TGTGCCAGCACGGTGAGCGGGAGCTTGTTGAGCGGGGAGCTGTTTTTT
NA	NA	TRBV10-3	TRBJ1-6	CAISAGVNSPLHF	TGTGCCATCAGTGCGGGAGTAAATTCACCCCTCCACTTT
once	NA	TRBV3-1/TRBV3-2	TRBJ2-7	CASSQTLSGTYEQYF	TGTGCCAGCAGCCAGACCCTATCAGGGACATACGAGCAGTACTTC